What follows are 9 T cell receptor beta chains derived from one specimen sequenced in a study of shared clonotypes between healthy human individuals (dated by TCRdb to 2018 to 2021). Library construction relied on the immunoSEQ multiplex PCR assay. The clones in this table, taken by TCRdb from immuneACCESS, are in-frame only. Not every clone is retained; where verified, under half of the shortfall comes from an unresolved V gene, and the cause of the rest is unknown. The sample yields hundreds of thousands of clones; more than 70% were counted once. Around 1.8% of the sample goes to the ten largest clones. The sample taken for sequencing was memory CD4+ T cells sorted from blood. According to the study, the label for this sample's cell subset or site signals: CD45RA-negative fraction. All receptors derive from a woman in her thirties in good health.

The chain combines TRBV9 with TRBJ1-2, with D perhaps matching TRBD1 (5 bases). Germline values: CDR1 SGDLS, CDR2 YYNGEE. The CDR3 consists of 14 residues. V was shortened by 3 bases and J by 5 bases, with 14 bases between the two germline ends. DNA of the CDR3: TGTGCCAGCAGCGGGGTGAGGGGCGAGTATGGCTACACCTTC. This translates into CASSGVRGEYGYTF.

The CDR3 reads CASRTGTEAYEQYF. The CDR3 DNA reads TGTGCCAGCAGAACCGGGACTGAGGCCTACGAGCAGTACTTC. The chain has TRBV28 and TRBJ2-5; weak D call: TRBD2 (6 bases). The DNA end is a closer match to TRBJ2-7, so the J assignment may be wrong. CDR1 is MDHEN, CDR2 SYDVKM, per germline. This CDR3 is built from 14 residues.

The chain couples TRBV5-1 to TRBJ1-1; D not certain. This CDR3 contains 14 residues. CDR1 and CDR2 (germline): SGHRS, YFSETQ. V gave up 0 bases and J gave up 6 bases, with 12 bases separating them. Here the CDR3 reads CASSLGGKSSEAFF. CDR3 sequence (DNA): TGCGCCAGCAGCTTGGGAGGGAAGAGCTCTGAAGCTTTCTTT.

The chain has TRBV9 and TRBJ2-1; no clear D gene. The CDR3 is made up of 12 amino acids. Germline assignment: CDR1 SGDLS and CDR2 YYNGEE. Trimming pared 3 bases from V and 2 bases from J, leaving 3 bases between. The CDR3 sequence is CASSGPYNEQFF. In DNA, the CDR3 is TGTGCCAGCAGCGGCCCCTACAATGAGCAGTTCTTC.

The chain uses TRBV2 and TRBJ1-1, with 8 bases lining up with TRBD1. Germline loops: CDR1 SNHLY, CDR2 FYNNEI. V was pared by 6 bases and J by 1 base, with 10 bases of the junction left unmatched. There are 16 residues in the CDR3. The CDR3 loop reads CASRDRGRTRNTEAFF. CDR3 nucleotides: TGTGCCAGCAGAGACAGGGGCCGGACGAGGAACACTGAAGCTTTCTTT.

This clone has a handful of counts. The DNA for the CDR3 is TGCGCCAGCAGCCACCGGACTAGCGGGCCGACCACCTACGAGCAGTACTTC. It specifies CASSHRTSGPTTYEQYF. This chain links TRBV4-1 with TRBJ2-7; 11 nucleotides agree with TRBD2. Germline CDR1 and CDR2: MGHRA and YSYEKL. V trimming: 3 bases; J trimming: 2 bases; junction bases outside the gene matches: 9. This CDR3 is built from 17 residues.

This chain connects TRBV6-1 to TRBJ2-1, with unresolved D. CDR1 MNHNS and CDR2 SASEGT come from the germline V gene. This CDR3 has 11 residues. V lost 2 bases and J lost 11, with 7 bases in between. CDR3 nucleotides: TGTGCCAGCAGTGAACTAAGCAAGCAGTTCTTC. Its protein product is CASSELSKQFF.

The CDR3 DNA reads TGTGCCAGTAGTATAGTTGCTAGCGGGAGCCCTGAGCAGTTCTTC. Translated, it gives CASSIVASGSPEQFF. This chain joins TRBV19 and TRBJ2-1, with 10 nucleotides matching TRBD2. Germline V gene data show CDR1 as LNHDA and CDR2 as SQIVND (reference sequence). The CDR3 is made up of 15 amino acids. Trimming took 1 base from V and 9 from J; bases not matched to a gene: 6.

In its sample, this clone was seen a few times. The chain carries TRBV6-1 and TRBJ2-5, with D possibly being TRBD1 (6 bases). Trimming took off 4 bases at V and 3 bases at J, with 12 bases between the two ends. CDR3 length: 14 residues. The V gene's germline CDR1 is MNHNS and CDR2 SASEGT. CDR3 DNA: TGTGCCAGCAGTGTGCAGGACAGAAAAGAGACCCAGTACTTC. This codes for CASSVQDRKETQYF.